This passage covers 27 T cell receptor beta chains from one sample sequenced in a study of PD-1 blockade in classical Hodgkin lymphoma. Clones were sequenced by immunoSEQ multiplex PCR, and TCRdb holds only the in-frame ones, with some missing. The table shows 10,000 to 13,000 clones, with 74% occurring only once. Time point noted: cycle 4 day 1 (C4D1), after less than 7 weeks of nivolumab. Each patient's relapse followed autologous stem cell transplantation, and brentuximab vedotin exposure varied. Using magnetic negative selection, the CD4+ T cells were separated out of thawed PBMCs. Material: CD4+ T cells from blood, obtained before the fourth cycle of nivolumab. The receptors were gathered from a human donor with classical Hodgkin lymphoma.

CDR3 protein: CASSQSQGAGANVLTF. The CDR3 DNA follows: TGTGCCAGCAGCCAATCACAGGGGGCTGGGGCCAACGTCCTGACTTTC. The chain carries TRBV14 and TRBJ2-6, with 8 bases aligning to TRBD1. Trimming at V came to 2 bases and at J to 2 bases, leaving 2 bases not matched to a gene. The CDR3 is 16 amino acids. Per germline, CDR1 SGHDN and CDR2 FVKESK.

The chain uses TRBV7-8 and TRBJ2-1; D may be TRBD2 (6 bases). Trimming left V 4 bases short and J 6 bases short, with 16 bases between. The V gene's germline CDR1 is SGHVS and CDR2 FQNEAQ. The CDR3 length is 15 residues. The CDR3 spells CASSSGLQRTNEQFF. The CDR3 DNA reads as TGTGCCAGCAGCTCAGGACTACAACGAACCAATGAGCAGTTCTTC.

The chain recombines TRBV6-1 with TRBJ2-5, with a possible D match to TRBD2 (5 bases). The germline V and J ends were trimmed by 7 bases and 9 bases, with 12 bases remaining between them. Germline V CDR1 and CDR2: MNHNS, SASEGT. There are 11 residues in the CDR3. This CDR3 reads CASTGTRAQYF. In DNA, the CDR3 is TGTGCCAGCACCGGCACGCGGGCCCAGTACTTC.

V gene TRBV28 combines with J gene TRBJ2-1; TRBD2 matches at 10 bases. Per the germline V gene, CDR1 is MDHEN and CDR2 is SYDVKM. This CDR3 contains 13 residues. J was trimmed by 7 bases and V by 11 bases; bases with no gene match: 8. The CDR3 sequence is CAASGLAWNEQFF. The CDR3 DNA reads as TGTGCCGCCTCGGGACTAGCGTGGAATGAGCAGTTCTTC.

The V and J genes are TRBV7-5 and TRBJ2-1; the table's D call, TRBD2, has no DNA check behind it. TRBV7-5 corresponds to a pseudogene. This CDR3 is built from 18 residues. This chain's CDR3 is CARSFRGGLGRSYNEQFF. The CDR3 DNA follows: TGTGCCAGAAGCTTTCGCGGGGGTTTGGGGCGGTCCTACAATGAGCAGTTCTTC.

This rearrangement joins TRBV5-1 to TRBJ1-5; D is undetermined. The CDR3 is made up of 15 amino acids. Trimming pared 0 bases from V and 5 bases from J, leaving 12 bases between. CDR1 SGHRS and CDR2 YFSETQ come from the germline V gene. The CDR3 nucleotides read TGCGCCAGCAGCTTGGGCCTCTCGGGAGATCAGCCCCAGCATTTT. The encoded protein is CASSLGLSGDQPQHF.

The CDR3 DNA is TGTGCCAGCAGCTTATCGGGGATTGGTGAGCAGTTCTTC. The encoded protein is CASSLSGIGEQFF. The gene calls are TRBV5-6 and TRBJ2-1, with D possibly matching TRBD2 (5 bases). Between the trimmed V and J ends, which lost 2 bases and 9 bases, there was a span of 12 bases. The CDR3 extends over 13 amino acids. CDR1 is SGHDT, CDR2 YYEEEE, per germline.

The CDR3 reads CASSYSLQEKRTEAFF. In nucleotides, the CDR3 is TGTGCCAGCAGTTACTCCCTACAGGAGAAGAGAACTGAAGCTTTCTTT. The chain is built from TRBV6-5 and TRBJ1-1; D perhaps matches TRBD1 (5 bases). The CDR3 length is 16 residues. In germline, CDR1 is MNHEY, CDR2 SVGAGI. With 0 bases removed from V and 5 bases from J, the gap between germline ends came to 16 bases.

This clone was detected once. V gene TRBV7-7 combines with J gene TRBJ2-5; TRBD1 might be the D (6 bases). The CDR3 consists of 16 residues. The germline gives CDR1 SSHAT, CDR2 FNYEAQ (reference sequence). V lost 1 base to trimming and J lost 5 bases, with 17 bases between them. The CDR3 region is CASSLGRTVRKETQYF. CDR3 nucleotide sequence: TGTGCCAGCAGCTTAGGGCGGACAGTGAGGAAGGAGACCCAGTACTTC.

DNA of the CDR3: TGCAGCGTTGATCGGGGGACCGAAGCTTTCTTT. It specifies CSVDRGTEAFF. The chain recombines TRBV29-1 with TRBJ1-1; a possible D gene is TRBD1 (5 bases). This CDR3 contains 11 residues. V was clipped by 3 bases and J by 8 bases, with 10 bases between them. Per germline, CDR1 SQVTM and CDR2 ANQGSEA.

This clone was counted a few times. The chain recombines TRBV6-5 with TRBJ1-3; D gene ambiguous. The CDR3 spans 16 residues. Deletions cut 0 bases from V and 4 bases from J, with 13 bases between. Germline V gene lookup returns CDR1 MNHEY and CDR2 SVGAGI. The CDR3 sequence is CASSYSIPVRGNTIYF. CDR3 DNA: TGTGCCAGCAGTTACTCGATCCCGGTCAGAGGAAACACCATATATTTT.

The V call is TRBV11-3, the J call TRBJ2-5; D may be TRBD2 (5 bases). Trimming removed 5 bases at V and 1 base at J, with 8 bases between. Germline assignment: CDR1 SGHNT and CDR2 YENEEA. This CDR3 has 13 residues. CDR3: CASSRGAQETQYF. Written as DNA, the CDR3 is TGTGCCAGCAGCCGGGGAGCCCAAGAGACCCAGTACTTC.

The CDR3 DNA reads TGTGCCAGCAGTGCAACAACTAGTGCCTACGAGCAGTACTTC. Its translation: CASSATTSAYEQYF. This sequence joins TRBV6-1 and TRBJ2-7; a possible D gene is TRBD2 (5 bases). The germline CDR1 and CDR2 sequences are MNHNS and SASEGT. Trimming pared 4 bases from V and 2 bases from J, leaving 12 bases between. The CDR3 runs 14 residues.

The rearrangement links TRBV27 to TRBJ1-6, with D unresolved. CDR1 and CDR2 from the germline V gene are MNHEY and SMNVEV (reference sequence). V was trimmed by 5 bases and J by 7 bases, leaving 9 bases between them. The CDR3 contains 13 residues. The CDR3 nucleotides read TGTGCCAGCAGTGTACACGGGAATTCACCCCTCCACTTT. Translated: CASSVHGNSPLHF.

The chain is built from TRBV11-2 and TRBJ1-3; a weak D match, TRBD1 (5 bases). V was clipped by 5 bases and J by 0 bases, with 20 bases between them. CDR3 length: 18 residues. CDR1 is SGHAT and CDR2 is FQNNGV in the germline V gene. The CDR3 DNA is TGTGCCAGCAGCACTAGAATGGCCAGGGAGGACTCTGGAAACACCATATATTTT. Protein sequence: CASSTRMAREDSGNTIYF.

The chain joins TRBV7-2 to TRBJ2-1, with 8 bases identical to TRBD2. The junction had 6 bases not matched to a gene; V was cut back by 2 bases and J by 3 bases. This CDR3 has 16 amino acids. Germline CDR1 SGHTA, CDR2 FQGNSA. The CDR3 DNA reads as TGTGCCAGCAGCTTATGGCGGGGGGAACTCTACAATGAGCAGTTCTTC. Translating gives CASSLWRGELYNEQFF. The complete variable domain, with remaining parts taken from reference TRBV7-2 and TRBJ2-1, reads GAGVSQSPSNKVTEKGKDVELRCDPISGHTALYWYRQSLGQGLEFLIYFQGNSAPDKSGLPSDRFSAERTGGSVSTLTIQRTQQEDSAVYLCASSLWRGELYNEQFFGPGTRLTVL.

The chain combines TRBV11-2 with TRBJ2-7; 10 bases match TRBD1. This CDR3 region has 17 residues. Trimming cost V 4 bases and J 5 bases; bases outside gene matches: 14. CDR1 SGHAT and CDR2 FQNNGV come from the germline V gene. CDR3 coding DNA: TGTGCCAGCAGCTCCCCCCCGGGACAGGGGAGGAAGGACGAGCAGTACTTC. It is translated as CASSSPPGQGRKDEQYF.

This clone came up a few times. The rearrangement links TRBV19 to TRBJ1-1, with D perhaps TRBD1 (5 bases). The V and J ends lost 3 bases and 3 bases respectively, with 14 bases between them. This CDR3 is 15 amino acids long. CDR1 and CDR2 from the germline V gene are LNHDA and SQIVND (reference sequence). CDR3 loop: CASSMGWDGYTEAFF. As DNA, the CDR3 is TGTGCCAGTAGTATGGGATGGGACGGATACACTGAAGCTTTCTTT.

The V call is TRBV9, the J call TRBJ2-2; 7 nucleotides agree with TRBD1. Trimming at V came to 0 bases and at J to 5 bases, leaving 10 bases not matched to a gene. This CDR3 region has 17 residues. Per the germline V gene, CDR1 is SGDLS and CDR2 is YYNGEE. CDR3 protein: CASSVAGNRGLTGELFF. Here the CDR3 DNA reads TGTGCCAGCAGCGTAGCGGGCAACAGGGGATTGACCGGGGAGCTGTTTTTT.

The CDR3 DNA is TGTGCCAGCAGCGCTCACGGGACTAGCGGGAGTAACACCGGGGAGCTGTTTTTT. Amino acids: CASSAHGTSGSNTGELFF. The rearrangement uses TRBV9 and TRBJ2-2, with 14 bases identical to TRBD2. The V segment lost 3 bases and the J segment 2 bases; nucleotides outside the gene matches: 6. Germline V CDR1 and CDR2: SGDLS, YYNGEE. The CDR3 totals 18 residues.

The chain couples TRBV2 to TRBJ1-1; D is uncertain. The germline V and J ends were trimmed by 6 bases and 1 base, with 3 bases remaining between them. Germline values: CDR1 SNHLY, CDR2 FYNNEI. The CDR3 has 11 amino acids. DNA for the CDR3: TGTGCCAGCAGGTCGAACACTGAAGCTTTCTTT. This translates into CASRSNTEAFF. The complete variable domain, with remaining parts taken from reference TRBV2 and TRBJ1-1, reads EPEVTQTPSHQVTQMGQEVILRCVPISNHLYFYWYRQILGQKVEFLVSFYNNEISEKSEIFDDQFSVERPDGSNFTLKIRSTKLEDSAMYFCASRSNTEAFFGQGTRLTVV.

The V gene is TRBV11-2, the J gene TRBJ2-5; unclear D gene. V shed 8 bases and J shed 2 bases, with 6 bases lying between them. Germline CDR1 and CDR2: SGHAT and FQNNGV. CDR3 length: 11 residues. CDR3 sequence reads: CASSRQETQYF. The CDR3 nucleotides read TGTGCCAGCTCAAGACAAGAGACCCAGTACTTC.

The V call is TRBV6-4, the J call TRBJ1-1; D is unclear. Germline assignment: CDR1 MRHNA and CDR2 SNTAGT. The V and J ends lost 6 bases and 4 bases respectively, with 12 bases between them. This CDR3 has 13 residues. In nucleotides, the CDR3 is TGTGCCAGCAGCGTCTACCTTGGCACTGAAGCTTTCTTT. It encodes CASSVYLGTEAFF.

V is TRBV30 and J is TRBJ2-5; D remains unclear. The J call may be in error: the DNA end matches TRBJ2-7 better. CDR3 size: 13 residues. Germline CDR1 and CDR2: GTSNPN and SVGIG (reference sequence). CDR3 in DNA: TGTGCCTGGGGCCCCAGTGCGTCGCACGAGCAGTACTTC. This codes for CAWGPSASHEQYF.

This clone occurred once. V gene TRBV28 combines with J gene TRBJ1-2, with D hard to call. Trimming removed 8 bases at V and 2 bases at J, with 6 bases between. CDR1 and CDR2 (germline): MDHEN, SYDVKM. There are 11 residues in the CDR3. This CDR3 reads CASVKNYGYTF. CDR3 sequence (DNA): TGTGCCAGCGTGAAGAACTATGGCTACACCTTC.

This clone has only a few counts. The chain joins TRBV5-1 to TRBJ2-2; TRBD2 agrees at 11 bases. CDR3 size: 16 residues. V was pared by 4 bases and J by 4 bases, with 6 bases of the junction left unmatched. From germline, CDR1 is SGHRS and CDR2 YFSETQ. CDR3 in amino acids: CASSRTSGSFTGELFF. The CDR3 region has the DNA TGCGCCAGCAGCCGCACTAGCGGGAGCTTCACCGGGGAGCTGTTTTTT.

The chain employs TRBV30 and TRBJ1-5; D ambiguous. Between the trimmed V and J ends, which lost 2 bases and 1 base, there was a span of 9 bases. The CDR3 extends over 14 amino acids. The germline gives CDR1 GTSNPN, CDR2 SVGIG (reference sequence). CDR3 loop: CAWSLGFSNQPQHF. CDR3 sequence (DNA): TGTGCCTGGAGTCTGGGCTTCAGCAATCAGCCCCAGCATTTT.